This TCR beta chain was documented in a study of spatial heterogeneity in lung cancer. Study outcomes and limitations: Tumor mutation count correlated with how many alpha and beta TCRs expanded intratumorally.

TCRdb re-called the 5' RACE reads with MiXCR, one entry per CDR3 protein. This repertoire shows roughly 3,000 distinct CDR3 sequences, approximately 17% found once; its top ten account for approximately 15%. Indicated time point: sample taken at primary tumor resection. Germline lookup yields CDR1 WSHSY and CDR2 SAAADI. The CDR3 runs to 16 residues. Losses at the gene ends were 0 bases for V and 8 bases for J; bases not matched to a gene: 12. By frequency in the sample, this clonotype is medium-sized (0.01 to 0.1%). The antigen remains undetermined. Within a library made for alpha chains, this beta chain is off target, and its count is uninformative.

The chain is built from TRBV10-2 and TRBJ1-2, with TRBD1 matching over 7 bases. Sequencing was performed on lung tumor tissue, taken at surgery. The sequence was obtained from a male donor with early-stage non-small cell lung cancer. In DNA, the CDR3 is TGCGCCAGCAGTGAGTCTCCGGGACAGCCTTTTTACGGCTACACCTTC. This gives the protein CASSESPGQPFYGYTF.